Presented here are 6 T cell receptor beta chains from one specimen sequenced in a study of early T cells in non-severe SARS-CoV-2 infection. One entry per CDR3 protein results from TCRdb running MiXCR on the 5' RACE reads. This table has tens of thousands of distinct CDR3 sequences, 13% appearing once. The sample here was whole blood, taken at baseline. Every receptor here comes from an adult who was a healthcare worker with PCR-confirmed SARS-CoV-2 infection or an uninfected control (not recorded which).

This clonotype came up a few times. The J gene is TRBJ2-4, the V gene TRBV10-3; D may be TRBD2 (6 bases). Per germline, CDR1 ENHRY and CDR2 SYGVKD. V lost 8 bases, J lost 1 base, and 15 bases lay in between. CDR3 length: 15 residues. The CDR3 loop is CAIGEAGAAKNIQYF. The CDR3 bases are TGTGCCATCGGGGAAGCGGGTGCGGCCAAAAACATTCAGTACTTC.

This clonotype was seen ten or more times. J is TRBJ2-7 and V is TRBV20-1; D is ambiguous. CDR1 and CDR2 from the germline V gene are DFQATT and SNEGSKA (reference sequence). CDR3 length: 15 residues. Trimming left V 3 bases short and J 0 bases short, with 15 bases between. The CDR3 DNA is TGCAGTGCTAGTTCCAGGAAAAACCTCTCCTACGAGCAGTACTTC. This codes for CSASSRKNLSYEQYF.

This clonotype was seen only a few times. The CDR3 nucleotides read TGTGCCAGCAGCAAAGGGGACAGGGGTCTAGCCAAAAACATTCAGTACTTC. The encoded protein is CASSKGDRGLAKNIQYF. J is TRBJ2-4 and V is TRBV21-1; the D call in the table, TRBD1, was not verified against the DNA. TRBV21-1 is a recognized pseudogene. CDR3 length: 17 residues.

Worth noting for this clonotype: One end of the junction fails to match germline, which may point to a read error. The V and J genes are TRBV7-9 and TRBJ2-1; the match to TRBD1 covers 10 bases. The CDR3 spans 14 residues. CDR1 and CDR2 from the germline V gene are SEHNR and FQNEAQ (reference sequence). The CDR3 spells CAGSPRQGAYEQFF. CDR3 in DNA: TGTGCCGGCAGCCCCCGACAGGGGGCATATGAGCAGTTCTTC.

In this sample, this clonotype turned up many times. This chain connects TRBV12-3 or TRBV12-4 to TRBJ1-3, with D maybe TRBD1 (5 bases). This CDR3 is 17 amino acids long. The V and J ends lost 7 bases and 0 bases respectively, with 19 bases between them. DNA for the CDR3: TGTGCCAGCACCCCGTCGGGGCTCTTTCTCTCTGGAAACACCATATATTTT. Its protein is CASTPSGLFLSGNTIYF.

This clonotype appeared a few times. V gene TRBV5-1 combines with J gene TRBJ2-5; 9 bases align to TRBD1. Germline values: CDR1 SGHRS, CDR2 YFSETQ. Trimming removed 4 bases from V and 3 bases from J; junction bases left unmatched: 1. The CDR3 totals 13 residues. The CDR3 DNA follows: TGCGCCAGCAGCCGGGACAGGGAAGAGACCCAGTACTTC. Protein: CASSRDREETQYF.